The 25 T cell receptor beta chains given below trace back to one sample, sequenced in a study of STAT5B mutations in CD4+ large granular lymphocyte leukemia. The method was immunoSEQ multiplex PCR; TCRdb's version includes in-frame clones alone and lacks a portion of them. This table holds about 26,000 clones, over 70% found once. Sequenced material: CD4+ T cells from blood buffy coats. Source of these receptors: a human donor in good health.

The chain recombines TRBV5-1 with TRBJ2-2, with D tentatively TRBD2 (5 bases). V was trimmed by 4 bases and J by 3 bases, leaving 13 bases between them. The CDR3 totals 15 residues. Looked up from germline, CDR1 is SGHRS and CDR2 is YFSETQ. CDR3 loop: CASSTSGADTGELFF. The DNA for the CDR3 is TGCGCCAGCAGCACCAGCGGCGCCGACACCGGGGAGCTGTTTTTT.

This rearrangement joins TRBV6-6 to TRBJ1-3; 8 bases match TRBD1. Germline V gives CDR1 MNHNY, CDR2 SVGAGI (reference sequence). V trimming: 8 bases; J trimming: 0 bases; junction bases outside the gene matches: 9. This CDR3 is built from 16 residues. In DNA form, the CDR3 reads TGTGCCAGCTCGAGGGGTGGACAGGGCTCTGGAAACACCATATATTTT. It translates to CASSRGGQGSGNTIYF.

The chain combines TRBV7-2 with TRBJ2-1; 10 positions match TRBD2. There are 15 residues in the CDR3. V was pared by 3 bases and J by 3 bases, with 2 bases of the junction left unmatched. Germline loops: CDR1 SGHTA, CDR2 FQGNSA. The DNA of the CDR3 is TGTGCCAGCAGCTTTCGACTAGCGGGCTACAATGAGCAGTTCTTC. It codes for CASSFRLAGYNEQFF.

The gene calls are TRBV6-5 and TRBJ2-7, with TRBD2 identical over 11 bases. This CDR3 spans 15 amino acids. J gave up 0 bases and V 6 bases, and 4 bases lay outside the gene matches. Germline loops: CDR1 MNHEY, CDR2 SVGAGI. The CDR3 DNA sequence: TGTGCCAGCAGCCCCGGGACTAGCGGCTCCTACGAGCAGTACTTC. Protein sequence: CASSPGTSGSYEQYF.

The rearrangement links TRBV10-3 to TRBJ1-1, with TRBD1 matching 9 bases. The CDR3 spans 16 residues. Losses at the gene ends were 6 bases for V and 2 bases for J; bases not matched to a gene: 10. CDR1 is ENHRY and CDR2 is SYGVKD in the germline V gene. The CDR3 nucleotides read TGTGCCATCAGGACCGGGACAGGGAATTTAAACACTGAAGCTTTCTTT. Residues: CAIRTGTGNLNTEAFF.

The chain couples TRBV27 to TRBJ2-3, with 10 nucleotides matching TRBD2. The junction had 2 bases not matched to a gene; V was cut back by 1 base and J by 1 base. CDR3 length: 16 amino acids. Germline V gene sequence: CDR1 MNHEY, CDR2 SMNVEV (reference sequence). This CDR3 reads CASSLYGTSGTDTQYF. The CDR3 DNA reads TGTGCCAGCAGTTTATATGGGACTAGCGGCACAGATACGCAGTATTTT.

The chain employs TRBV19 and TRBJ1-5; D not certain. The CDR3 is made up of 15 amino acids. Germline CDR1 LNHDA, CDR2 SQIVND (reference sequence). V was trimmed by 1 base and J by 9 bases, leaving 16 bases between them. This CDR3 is CASSIGSGVTGPQHF. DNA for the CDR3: TGTGCCAGTAGTATAGGTTCCGGGGTTACGGGGCCCCAGCATTTT.

CDR3 sequence reads: CASSFGSTQETQYF. As DNA, the CDR3 is TGTGCCAGCAGCTTCGGTAGTACCCAGGAGACCCAGTACTTC. The chain is built from TRBV7-9 and TRBJ2-5, with no clear D. Germline values: CDR1 SEHNR, CDR2 FQNEAQ (reference sequence). V lost 3 bases and J 5 bases, leaving 13 bases between the germline ends. The CDR3 length is 14 residues.

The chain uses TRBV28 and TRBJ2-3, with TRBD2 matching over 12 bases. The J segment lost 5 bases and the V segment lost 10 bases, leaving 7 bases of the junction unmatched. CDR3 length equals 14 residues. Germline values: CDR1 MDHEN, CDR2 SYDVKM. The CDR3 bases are TGTGCCATCGGGACTAGCGGGCGCCGAGATACGCAGTATTTT. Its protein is CAIGTSGRRDTQYF.

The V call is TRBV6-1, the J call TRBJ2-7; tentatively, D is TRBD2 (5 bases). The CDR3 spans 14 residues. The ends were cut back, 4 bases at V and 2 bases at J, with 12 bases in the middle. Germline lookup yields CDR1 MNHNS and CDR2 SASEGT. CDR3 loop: CASSGRGLPYEQYF. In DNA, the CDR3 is TGTGCCAGCAGTGGTAGAGGGTTACCCTACGAGCAGTACTTC.

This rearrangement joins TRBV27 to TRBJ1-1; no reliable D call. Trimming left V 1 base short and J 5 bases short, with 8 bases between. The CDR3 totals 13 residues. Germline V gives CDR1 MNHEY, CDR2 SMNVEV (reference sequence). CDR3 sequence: CASSLWGQTEAFF. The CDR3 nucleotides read TGTGCCAGCAGTTTATGGGGTCAAACTGAAGCTTTCTTT.

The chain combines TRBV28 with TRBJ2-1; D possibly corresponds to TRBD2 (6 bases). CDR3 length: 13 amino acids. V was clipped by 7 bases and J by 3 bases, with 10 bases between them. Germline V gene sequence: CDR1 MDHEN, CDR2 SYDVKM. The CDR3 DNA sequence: TGTGCCAGCATCGGGACTCGCTACAATGAGCAGTTCTTC. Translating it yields CASIGTRYNEQFF.

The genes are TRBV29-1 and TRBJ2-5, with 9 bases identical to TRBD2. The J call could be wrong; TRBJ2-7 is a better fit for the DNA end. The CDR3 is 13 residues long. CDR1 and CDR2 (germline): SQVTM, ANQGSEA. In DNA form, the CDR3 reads TGCAGCGTGGGCGGGGGGGCGCAGAGCGAGCAGTACTTC. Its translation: CSVGGGAQSEQYF.

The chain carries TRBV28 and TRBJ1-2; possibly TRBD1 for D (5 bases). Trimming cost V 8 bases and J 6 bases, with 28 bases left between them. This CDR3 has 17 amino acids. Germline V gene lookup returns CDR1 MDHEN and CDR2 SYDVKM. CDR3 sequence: CASLRGGPSGLANGYTF. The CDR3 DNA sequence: TGTGCCAGCCTGAGGGGCGGCCCTTCGGGCCTAGCAAATGGCTACACCTTC.

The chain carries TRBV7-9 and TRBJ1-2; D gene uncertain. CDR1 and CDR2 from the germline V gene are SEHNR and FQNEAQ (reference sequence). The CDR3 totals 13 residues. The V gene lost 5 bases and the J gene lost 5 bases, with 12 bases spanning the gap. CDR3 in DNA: TGTGCCAGCAGCGCAAGCACGGATTATGGCTACACCTTC. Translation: CASSASTDYGYTF. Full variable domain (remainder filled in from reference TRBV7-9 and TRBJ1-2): DTGVSQNPRHKITKRGQNVTFRCDPISEHNRLYWYRQTLGQGPEFLTYFQNEAQLEKSRLLSDRFSAERPKGSFSTLEIQRTEQGDSAMYLCASSASTDYGYTFGSGTRLTVV.

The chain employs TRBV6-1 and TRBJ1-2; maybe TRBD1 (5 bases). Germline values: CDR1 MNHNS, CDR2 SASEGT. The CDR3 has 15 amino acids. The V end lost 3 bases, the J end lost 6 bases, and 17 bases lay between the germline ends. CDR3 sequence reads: CASSDRGQDQHGYTF. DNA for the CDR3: TGTGCCAGCAGTGATCGTGGACAAGACCAGCATGGCTACACCTTC.

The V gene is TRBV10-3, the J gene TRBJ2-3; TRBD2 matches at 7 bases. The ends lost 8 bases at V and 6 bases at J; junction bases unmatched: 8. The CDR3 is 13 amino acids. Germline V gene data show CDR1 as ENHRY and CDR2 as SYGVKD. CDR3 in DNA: TGTGCCATCCGGGCGGGAGTGGGTGATACGCAGTATTTT. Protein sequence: CAIRAGVGDTQYF.

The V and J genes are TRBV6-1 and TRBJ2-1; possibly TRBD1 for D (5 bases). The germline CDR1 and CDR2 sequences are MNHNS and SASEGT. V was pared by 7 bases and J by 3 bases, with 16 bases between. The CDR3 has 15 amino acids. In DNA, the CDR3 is TGTGCCAGCATGGATTGGGCAGGGCGCTACAATGAGCAGTTCTTC. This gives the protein CASMDWAGRYNEQFF.

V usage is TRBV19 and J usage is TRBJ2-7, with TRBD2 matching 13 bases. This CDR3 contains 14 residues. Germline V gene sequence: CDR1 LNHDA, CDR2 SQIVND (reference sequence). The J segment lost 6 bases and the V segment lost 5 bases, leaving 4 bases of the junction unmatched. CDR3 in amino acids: CASSWGLAGSEQYF. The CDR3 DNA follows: TGTGCCAGTAGTTGGGGACTAGCGGGAAGCGAGCAGTACTTC.

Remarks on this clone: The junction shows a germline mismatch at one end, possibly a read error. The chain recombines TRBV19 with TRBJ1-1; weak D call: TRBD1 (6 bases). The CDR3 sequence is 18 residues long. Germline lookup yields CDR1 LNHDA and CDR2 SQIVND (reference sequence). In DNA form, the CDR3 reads TGTGCCAGTACCCCTACATCGTTATCCCGGGGGGGGAGCCAGGGGTCGCACTTT. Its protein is CASTPTSLSRGGSQGSHF. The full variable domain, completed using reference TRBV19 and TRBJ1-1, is DGGITQSPKYLFRKEGQNVTLSCEQNLNHDAMYWYRQDPGQGLRLIYYSQIVNDFQKGDIAEGYSVSREKKESFPLTVTSAQKNPTAFYLCASTPTSLSRGGSQGSHFGQGTRLTVV.

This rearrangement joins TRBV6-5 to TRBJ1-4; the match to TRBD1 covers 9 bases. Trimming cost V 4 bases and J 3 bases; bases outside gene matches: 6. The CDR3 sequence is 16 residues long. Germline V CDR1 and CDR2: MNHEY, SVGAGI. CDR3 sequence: CASSLTGGASNEKLFF. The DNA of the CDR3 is TGTGCCAGCAGTTTAACAGGGGGCGCATCTAATGAAAAACTGTTTTTT.

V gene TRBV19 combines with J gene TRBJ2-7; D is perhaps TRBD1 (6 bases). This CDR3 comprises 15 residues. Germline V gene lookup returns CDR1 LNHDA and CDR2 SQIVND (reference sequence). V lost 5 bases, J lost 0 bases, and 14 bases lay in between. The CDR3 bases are TGTGCCAGTAGTCCGTCGGACAGCAGCTCCTACGAGCAGTACTTC. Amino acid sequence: CASSPSDSSSYEQYF.

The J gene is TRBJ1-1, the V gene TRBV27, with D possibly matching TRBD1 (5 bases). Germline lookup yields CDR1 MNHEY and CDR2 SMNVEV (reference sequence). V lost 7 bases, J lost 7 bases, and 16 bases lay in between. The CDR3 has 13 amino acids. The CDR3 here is CASTTRGRDEAFF. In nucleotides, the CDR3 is TGTGCCAGCACCACGCGGGGGAGGGATGAAGCTTTCTTT.

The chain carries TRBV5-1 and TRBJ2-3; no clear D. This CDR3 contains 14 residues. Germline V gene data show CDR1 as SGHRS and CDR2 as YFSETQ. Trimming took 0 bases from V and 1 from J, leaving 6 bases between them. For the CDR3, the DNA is TGCGCCAGCAGCTTGGCCCCGGGCACAGATACGCAGTATTTT. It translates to CASSLAPGTDTQYF.

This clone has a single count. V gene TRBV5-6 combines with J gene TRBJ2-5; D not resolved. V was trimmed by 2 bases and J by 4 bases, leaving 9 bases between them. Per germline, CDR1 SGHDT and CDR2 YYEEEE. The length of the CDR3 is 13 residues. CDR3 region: CASSFWVGETQYF. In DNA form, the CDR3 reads TGTGCCAGCAGCTTCTGGGTAGGAGAGACCCAGTACTTC.